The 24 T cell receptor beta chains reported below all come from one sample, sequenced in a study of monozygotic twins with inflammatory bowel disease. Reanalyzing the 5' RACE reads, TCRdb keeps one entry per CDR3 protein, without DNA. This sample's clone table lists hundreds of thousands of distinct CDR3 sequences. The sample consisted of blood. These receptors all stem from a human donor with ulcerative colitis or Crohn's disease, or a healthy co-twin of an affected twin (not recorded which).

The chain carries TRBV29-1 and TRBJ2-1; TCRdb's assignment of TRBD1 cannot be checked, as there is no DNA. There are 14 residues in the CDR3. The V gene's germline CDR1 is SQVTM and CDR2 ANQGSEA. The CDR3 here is CSGRVGDRPVEQFF.

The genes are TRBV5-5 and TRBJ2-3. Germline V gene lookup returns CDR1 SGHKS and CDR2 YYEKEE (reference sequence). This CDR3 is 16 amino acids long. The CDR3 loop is CASSLAGLGSTDTQYF.

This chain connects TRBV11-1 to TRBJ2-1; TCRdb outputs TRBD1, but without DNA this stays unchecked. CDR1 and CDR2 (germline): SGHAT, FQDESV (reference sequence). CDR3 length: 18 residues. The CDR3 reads CASSLTPVRDRGTNEQFF.

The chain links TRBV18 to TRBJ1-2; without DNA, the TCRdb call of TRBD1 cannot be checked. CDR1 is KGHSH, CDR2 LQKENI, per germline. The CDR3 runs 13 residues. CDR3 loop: CASSQDTGYGYTF.

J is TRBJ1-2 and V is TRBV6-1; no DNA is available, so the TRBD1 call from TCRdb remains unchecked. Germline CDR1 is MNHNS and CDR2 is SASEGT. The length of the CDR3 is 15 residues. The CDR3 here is CASRVTPLGNYGYTF.

This CDR3 is CASSTSDRADGYTF. The chain uses TRBV11-2 and TRBJ1-2; the TRBD1 assignment by TCRdb is unverifiable without DNA. In germline, CDR1 is SGHAT, CDR2 FQNNGV. The length of the CDR3 is 14 residues.

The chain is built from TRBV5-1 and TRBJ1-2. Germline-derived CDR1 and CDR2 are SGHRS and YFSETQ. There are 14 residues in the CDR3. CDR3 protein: CPSSLDQSNYGYTF. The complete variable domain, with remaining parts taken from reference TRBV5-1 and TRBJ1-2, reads KAGVTQTPRYLIKTRGQQVTLSCSPISGHRSVSWYQQTPGQGLQFLFEYFSETQRNKGNFPGRFSGRQFSNSRSEMNVSTLELGDSALYLCPSSLDQSNYGYTFGSGTRLTVV.

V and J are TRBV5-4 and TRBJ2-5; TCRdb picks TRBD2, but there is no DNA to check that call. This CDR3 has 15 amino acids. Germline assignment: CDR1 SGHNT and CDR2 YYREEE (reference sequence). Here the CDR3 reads CASSLGSSGMETQYF. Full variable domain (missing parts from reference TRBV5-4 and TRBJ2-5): ETGVTQSPTHLIKTRGQQVTLRCSSQSGHNTVSWYQQALGQGPQFIFQYYREEENGRGNFPPRFSGLQFPNYSSELNVNALELDDSALYLCASSLGSSGMETQYFGPGTRLLVL.

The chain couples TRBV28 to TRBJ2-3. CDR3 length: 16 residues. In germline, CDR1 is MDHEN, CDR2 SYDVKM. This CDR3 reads CASSLWSLGGTDTQYF.

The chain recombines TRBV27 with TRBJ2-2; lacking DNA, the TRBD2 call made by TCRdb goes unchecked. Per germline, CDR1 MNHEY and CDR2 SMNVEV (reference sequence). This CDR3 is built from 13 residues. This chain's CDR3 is CASKESGTGELFF.

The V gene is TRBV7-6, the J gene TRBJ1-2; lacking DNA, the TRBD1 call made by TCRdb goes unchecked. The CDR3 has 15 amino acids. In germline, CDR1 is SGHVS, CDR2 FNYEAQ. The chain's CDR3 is CASSLGTGGTYGYTF.

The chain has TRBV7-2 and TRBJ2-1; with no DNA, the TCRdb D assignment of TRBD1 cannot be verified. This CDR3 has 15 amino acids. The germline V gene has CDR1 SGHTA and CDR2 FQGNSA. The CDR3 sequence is CASSSEDRDYNEQFF.

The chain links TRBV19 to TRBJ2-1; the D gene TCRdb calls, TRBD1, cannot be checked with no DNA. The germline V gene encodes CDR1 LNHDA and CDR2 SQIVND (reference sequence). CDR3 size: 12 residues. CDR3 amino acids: CASSLQGRGQFF.

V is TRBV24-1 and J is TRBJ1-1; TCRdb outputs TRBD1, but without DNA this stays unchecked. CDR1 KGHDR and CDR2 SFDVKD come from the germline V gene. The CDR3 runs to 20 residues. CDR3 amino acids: CATRNVKGHGFYGKNTEAFF.

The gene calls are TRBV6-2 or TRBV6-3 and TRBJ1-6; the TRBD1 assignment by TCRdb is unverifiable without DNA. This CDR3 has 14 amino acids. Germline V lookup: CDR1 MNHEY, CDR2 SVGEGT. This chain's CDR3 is CASSADLSNSPLHF.

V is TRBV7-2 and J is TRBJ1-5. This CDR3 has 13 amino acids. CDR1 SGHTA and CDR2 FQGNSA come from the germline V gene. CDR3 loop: CASSSQLYQPQHF.

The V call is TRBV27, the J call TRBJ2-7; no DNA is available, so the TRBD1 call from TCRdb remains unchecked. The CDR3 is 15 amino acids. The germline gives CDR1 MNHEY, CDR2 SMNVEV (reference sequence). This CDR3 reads CASSTRTGGPYEQYF.

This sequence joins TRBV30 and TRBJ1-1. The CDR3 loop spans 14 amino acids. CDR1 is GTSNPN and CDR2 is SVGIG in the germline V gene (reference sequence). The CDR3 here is CAWSFYEINTEAFF.

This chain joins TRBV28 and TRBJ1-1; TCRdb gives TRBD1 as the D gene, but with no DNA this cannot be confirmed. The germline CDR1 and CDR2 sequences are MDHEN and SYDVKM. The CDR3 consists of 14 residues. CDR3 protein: CASSGHSGNTEAFF.

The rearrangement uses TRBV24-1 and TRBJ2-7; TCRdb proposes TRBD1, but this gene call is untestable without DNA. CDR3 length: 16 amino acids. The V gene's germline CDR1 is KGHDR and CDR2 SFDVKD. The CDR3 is CATSAAAGTGIHEQYF.

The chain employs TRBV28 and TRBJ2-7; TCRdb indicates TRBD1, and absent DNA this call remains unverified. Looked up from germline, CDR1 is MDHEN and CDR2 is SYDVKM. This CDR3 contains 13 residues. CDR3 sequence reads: CASNPDRVNEQYF.

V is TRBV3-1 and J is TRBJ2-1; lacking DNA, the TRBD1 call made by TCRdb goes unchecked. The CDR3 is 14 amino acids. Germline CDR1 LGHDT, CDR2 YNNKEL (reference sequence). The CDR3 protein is CASSRGQARNEQFF.

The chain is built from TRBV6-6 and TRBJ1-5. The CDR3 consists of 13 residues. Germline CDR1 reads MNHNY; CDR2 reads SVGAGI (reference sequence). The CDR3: CASRGWDNQPQHF.

The CDR3: CASRFRRGVYTEAFF. The chain carries TRBV12-3 or TRBV12-4 and TRBJ1-1. This CDR3 region has 15 residues.